A single sample gave rise to the 23 T cell receptor beta chains below, sequenced in a study of PD-L1 blockade in urothelial cancer. Time point in this sample: pretreatment peripheral blood. Libraries were prepared by immunoSEQ multiplex PCR; TCRdb keeps only in-frame clonotypes and omits some of them. The table records under 100,000 clones, nearly 90% of them present only once. This specimen was PBMCs, taken around atezolizumab (anti-PD-L1) treatment. Receptor source: a man between 60 and 75 years old with urothelial cancer.

The chain couples TRBV4-2 to TRBJ1-2; TRBD1 agrees at 8 bases. The J segment lost 2 bases and the V segment lost 0 bases, leaving 2 bases of the junction unmatched. This CDR3 spans 15 amino acids. Germline CDR1 reads LGHNA; CDR2 reads YNFKEQ. DNA of the CDR3: TGTGCCAGCAGCCAAGATCCAGGGGGCAACTATGGCTACACCTTC. It specifies CASSQDPGGNYGYTF.

The rearrangement links TRBV19 to TRBJ2-5; 9 bases agree with TRBD1. The J segment lost 5 bases and the V segment lost 3 bases, leaving 7 bases of the junction unmatched. The CDR3 has 15 residues. The V gene's germline CDR1 is LNHDA and CDR2 SQIVND (reference sequence). This CDR3 is CASSIIQGAGETQYF. As DNA, the CDR3 is TGTGCCAGTAGTATTATACAGGGGGCGGGGGAGACCCAGTACTTC.

The gene calls are TRBV29-1 and TRBJ2-7; D gene unclear. The CDR3 consists of 9 residues. CDR1 is SQVTM, CDR2 ANQGSEA, per germline. Trimming removed 5 bases from V and 13 bases from J, with 12 bases in between. CDR3 coding DNA: TGCAGCGTTAATGAGACACCCTACTTC. Its translation: CSVNETPYF.

The V and J genes are TRBV29-1 and TRBJ2-4; perhaps TRBD1 as D (5 bases). Trimming shortened V by 3 bases and J by 4 bases, and 16 bases separated the two germline ends. The germline V gene has CDR1 SQVTM and CDR2 ANQGSEA. The CDR3 totals 15 residues. The CDR3 region has the DNA TGCAGCGTTGAGGACACAGAAGTACCAAAAAACATTCAGTACTTC. Translating it yields CSVEDTEVPKNIQYF.

V and J are TRBV9 and TRBJ2-7, with 7 bases that match TRBD1. The CDR3 is 15 residues long. Germline V gene lookup returns CDR1 SGDLS and CDR2 YYNGEE. Losses at the gene ends were 4 bases for V and 7 bases for J; bases not matched to a gene: 14. The CDR3 loop reads CASSPWDSTQGEQYF. CDR3 coding DNA: TGTGCCAGCAGCCCCTGGGACAGTACTCAGGGGGAGCAGTACTTC.

This clone was seen a single time. This sequence joins TRBV30 and TRBJ2-7; 9 nucleotides agree with TRBD1. Germline V gene data show CDR1 as GTSNPN and CDR2 as SVGIG (reference sequence). Trimming cost V 8 bases and J 3 bases; bases outside gene matches: 5. The CDR3 runs 12 residues. The CDR3 region has the DNA TGTGCCGGACAGGGGTGGGACTACGAGCAGTACTTC. Protein: CAGQGWDYEQYF. The variable domain in full, completed from reference TRBV30 and TRBJ2-7, reads SQTIHQWPATLVQPVGSPLSLECTVEGTSNPNLYWYRQAAGRGLQLLFYSVGIGQISSEVPQNLSASRPQDRQFILSSKKLLLSDSGFYLCAGQGWDYEQYFGPGTRLTVT.

This rearrangement joins TRBV5-6 to TRBJ2-5, with TRBD2 matching 10 bases. V trimming: 0 bases; J trimming: 5 bases; junction bases outside the gene matches: 4. CDR3 length: 15 residues. CDR1 and CDR2 from the germline V gene are SGHDT and YYEEEE. The CDR3 loop is CASSLVLAGGETQYF. The CDR3 coding sequence is TGTGCCAGCAGCTTGGTATTAGCGGGAGGCGAGACCCAGTACTTC. The full variable domain, with the rest looked up from reference TRBV5-6 and TRBJ2-5, is DAGVTQSPTHLIKTRGQQVTLRCSPKSGHDTVSWYQQALGQGPQFIFQYYEEEERQRGNFPDRFSGHQFPNYSSELNVNALLLGDSALYLCASSLVLAGGETQYFGPGTRLLVL.

The genes are TRBV7-2 and TRBJ1-1; the D gene is possibly TRBD1 (5 bases). The V end was cut by 5 bases, the J end by 2 bases, with 12 bases between. In germline, CDR1 is SGHTA, CDR2 FQGNSA. This CDR3 has 14 residues. CDR3 coding DNA: TGTGCCAGCAGCACCCAGGGCCGAAACACTGAAGCTTTCTTT. Its translation is CASSTQGRNTEAFF.

The CDR3 DNA follows: TGCAGCGTTGGATCGACAGGGGAATCGTACGAGCAGTACTTC. This sequence encodes CSVGSTGESYEQYF. The chain combines TRBV29-1 with TRBJ2-7; 8 bases match TRBD1. The CDR3 is 14 amino acids. Looked up from germline, CDR1 is SQVTM and CDR2 is ANQGSEA. V lost 4 bases, J lost 4 bases, and 9 bases stayed unmatched.

This clone showed up just once. CDR3 region: CASSLRLAGRNEQFF. The CDR3 DNA is TGTGCCAGCAGCCTGAGACTAGCGGGGCGTAATGAGCAGTTCTTC. The chain combines TRBV5-5 with TRBJ2-1; 11 bases match TRBD2. The germline V gene has CDR1 SGHKS and CDR2 YYEKEE (reference sequence). This CDR3 comprises 15 residues. V shed 4 bases and J 7 bases; nucleotides not matched to a gene: 7.

This chain connects TRBV19 to TRBJ2-2; D might be TRBD1 (6 bases). The ends were cut back, 10 bases at V and 7 bases at J, with 16 bases in the middle. There are 13 residues in the CDR3. The germline V gene has CDR1 LNHDA and CDR2 SQIVND (reference sequence). CDR3 sequence: CATNRQANGELFF. The CDR3 nucleotides are TGTGCCACCAACAGACAGGCAAACGGGGAGCTGTTTTTT.

The chain combines TRBV7-2 with TRBJ2-3; possible D gene TRBD2, 7 bases. The CDR3 is 15 amino acids. Trimming stripped 5 bases from V and 4 bases from J, with 16 bases between. The germline gives CDR1 SGHTA, CDR2 FQGNSA. This CDR3 reads CASSRGVGAADTQYF. CDR3 nucleotide sequence: TGTGCCAGCAGCCGGGGGGTGGGGGCCGCAGATACGCAGTATTTT.

In DNA, the CDR3 is TGTGCCAGCAGCTTTGGGACTACCTACGAGCAGTACTTC. As protein: CASSFGTTYEQYF. The chain has TRBV11-1 and TRBJ2-7, with 7 bases fitting TRBD2. With 3 bases clipped from V and 2 bases from J, the junction kept 1 base outside the gene matches. This CDR3 is 13 amino acids long. Germline V CDR1 and CDR2: SGHAT, FQDESV (reference sequence). Looking up the rest from reference TRBV11-1 and TRBJ2-7 gives the full variable domain: EAEVAQSPRYKITEKSQAVAFWCDPISGHATLYWYRQILGQGPELLVQFQDESVVDDSQLPKDRFSAERLKGVDSTLKIQPAELGDSAMYLCASSFGTTYEQYFGPGTRLTVT.

This chain uses TRBV2 with TRBJ2-7; 7 bases align to TRBD2. The germline V gene encodes CDR1 SNHLY and CDR2 FYNNEI. The V segment lost 3 bases and the J segment 8 bases; nucleotides outside the gene matches: 13. The CDR3 covers 15 residues. CDR3 in DNA: TGTGCCAGCAGTGATTATTCGGGGGGTCCTAGTAAGCAGTACTTC. Translated: CASSDYSGGPSKQYF.

V is TRBV7-2 and J is TRBJ1-6, with D uncertain. Germline CDR1 reads SGHTA; CDR2 reads FQGNSA. CDR3 length: 17 amino acids. V was cut by 1 base and J by 2 bases, with 12 bases left in between. The CDR3 loop reads CASSLEIRVTYNSPLHF. CDR3 DNA: TGTGCCAGCAGCTTAGAAATTCGGGTCACCTATAATTCACCCCTCCACTTT.

The genes are TRBV5-1 and TRBJ1-1; D possibly corresponds to TRBD1 (5 bases). The CDR3 length is 15 residues. V shed 0 bases and J shed 5 bases, with 14 bases lying between them. The germline V gene encodes CDR1 SGHRS and CDR2 YFSETQ. CDR3 loop: CASSLEAGRSTEAFF. The DNA for the CDR3 is TGCGCCAGCAGCTTGGAAGCAGGGCGATCGACTGAAGCTTTCTTT. Together with reference TRBV5-1 and TRBJ1-1, the CDR3 gives the full variable domain: KAGVTQTPRYLIKTRGQQVTLSCSPISGHRSVSWYQQTPGQGLQFLFEYFSETQRNKGNFPGRFSGRQFSNSRSEMNVSTLELGDSALYLCASSLEAGRSTEAFFGQGTRLTVV.

A few counts support this clone. V is TRBV28 and J is TRBJ1-1; no reliable D call. The CDR3 loop spans 14 amino acids. V was pared by 6 bases and J by 0 bases, with 11 bases between. Germline values: CDR1 MDHEN, CDR2 SYDVKM. DNA for the CDR3: TGTGCCAGCAGATCAGACACCTTGAACACTGAAGCTTTCTTT. It codes for CASRSDTLNTEAFF.

The rearrangement links TRBV30 to TRBJ1-2, with 7 bases aligning to TRBD1. Trimming at V came to 5 bases and at J to 8 bases, leaving 11 bases not matched to a gene. The germline V gene encodes CDR1 GTSNPN and CDR2 SVGIG (reference sequence). The CDR3 consists of 13 residues. CDR3 sequence (DNA): TGTGCCTGGCAGAGACGACAGGGTAGCGGCTACACCTTC. This encodes CAWQRRQGSGYTF.

This chain joins TRBV9 and TRBJ1-1; D remains ambiguous. The germline V gene encodes CDR1 SGDLS and CDR2 YYNGEE. The CDR3 sequence is 12 residues long. The V end was cut by 0 bases, the J end by 4 bases, with 4 bases between. CDR3 in DNA: TGTGCCAGCAGCGTAGCGGGCACTGAAGCTTTCTTT. This translates into CASSVAGTEAFF.

J is TRBJ2-4 and V is TRBV5-4; TRBD1 matches at 7 bases. Germline CDR1 SGHNT, CDR2 YYREEE (reference sequence). The CDR3 consists of 15 residues. Trimming cost V 0 bases and J 6 bases; bases outside gene matches: 6. The CDR3 DNA reads TGTGCCAGCAGCTTGGCCGACAGGGATCGAAACATTCAGTACTTC. Translation: CASSLADRDRNIQYF.

V gene TRBV4-1 combines with J gene TRBJ2-2, with TRBD1 matching 9 bases. The CDR3 is 17 amino acids. Trimming removed 4 bases from V and 1 base from J; junction bases left unmatched: 7. The V gene's germline CDR1 is MGHRA and CDR2 YSYEKL. In DNA form, the CDR3 reads TGCGCCAGCAGCCTCAGACAGGGGGTTTTGAACACCGGGGAGCTGTTTTTT. It translates to CASSLRQGVLNTGELFF.

The genes are TRBV10-3 and TRBJ1-1; TRBD1 agrees at 7 bases. J was trimmed by 2 bases and V by 7 bases; bases with no gene match: 7. The CDR3 spans 14 residues. The germline gives CDR1 ENHRY, CDR2 SYGVKD. The CDR3 DNA follows: TGTGCCATCAAACGGGACAGCCATAACACTGAAGCTTTCTTT. Translating it yields CAIKRDSHNTEAFF.

CDR3 in amino acids: CASRDRTGGSWETQYF. The CDR3 nucleotides read TGTGCCAGCAGAGACAGGACAGGGGGCAGTTGGGAGACCCAGTACTTC. The chain combines TRBV7-2 with TRBJ2-5; 11 nucleotides align to TRBD1. V lost 6 bases to trimming and J lost 5 bases; unmatched junction nucleotides: 11. Germline CDR1 is SGHTA and CDR2 is FQGNSA. This CDR3 is 16 amino acids long.